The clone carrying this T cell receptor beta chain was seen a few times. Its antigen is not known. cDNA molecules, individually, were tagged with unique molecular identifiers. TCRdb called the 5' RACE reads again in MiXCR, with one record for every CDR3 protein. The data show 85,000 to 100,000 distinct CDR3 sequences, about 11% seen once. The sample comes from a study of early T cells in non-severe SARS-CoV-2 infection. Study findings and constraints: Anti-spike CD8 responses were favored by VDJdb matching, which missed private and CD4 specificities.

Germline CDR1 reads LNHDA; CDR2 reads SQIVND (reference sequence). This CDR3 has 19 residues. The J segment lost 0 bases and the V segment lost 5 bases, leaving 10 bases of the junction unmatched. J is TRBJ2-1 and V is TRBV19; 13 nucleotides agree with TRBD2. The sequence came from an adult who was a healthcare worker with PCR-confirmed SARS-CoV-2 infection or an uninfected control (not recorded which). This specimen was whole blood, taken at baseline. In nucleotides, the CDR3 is TGTGCCAGTAGTTCCCGGACTAGCGGGGGCGCTAACTCCTACAATGAGCAGTTCTTC. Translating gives CASSSRTSGGANSYNEQFF.